Below, one T cell receptor beta chain is given with its context. Its antigen is unidentified. These data are taken from a study of response to subunit inactivated influenza vaccine. Study conclusions and caveats: Authors proposed each seasonal influenza vaccination draws in few new T cells.

Via MiXCR, TCRdb re-called the RT-PCR reads, giving one row per CDR3 protein. Among under 950,000 distinct CDR3 sequences, around 20% were seen once, and the ten largest hold about 10%. The CDR3 length is 14 residues. The ends lost 6 bases at V and 1 base at J; junction bases unmatched: 5. Germline CDR1 and CDR2: MNHEY and SVGEGT. Material: PBMCs from blood, obtained around 5 days after vaccination. V usage is TRBV6-2 or TRBV6-3 and J usage is TRBJ2-5; 7 bases line up with TRBD1. This TCR was sampled from a man in his fifties who received an inactivated influenza vaccine. CDR3 DNA: TGTGCCAGCAGCCAAACAGGGGCCCAAGAGACCCAGTACTTC. Amino acid sequence: CASSQTGAQETQYF.